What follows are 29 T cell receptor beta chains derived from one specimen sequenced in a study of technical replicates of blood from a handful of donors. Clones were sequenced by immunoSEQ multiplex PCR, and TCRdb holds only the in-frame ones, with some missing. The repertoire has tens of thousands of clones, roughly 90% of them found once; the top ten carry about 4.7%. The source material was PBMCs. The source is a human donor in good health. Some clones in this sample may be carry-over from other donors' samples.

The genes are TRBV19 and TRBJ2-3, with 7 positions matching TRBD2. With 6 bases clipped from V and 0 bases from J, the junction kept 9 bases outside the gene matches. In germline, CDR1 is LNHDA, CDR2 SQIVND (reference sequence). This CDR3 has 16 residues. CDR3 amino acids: CASSDRASGSTDTQYF. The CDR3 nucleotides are TGTGCCAGTAGCGATCGGGCTAGCGGTAGCACAGATACGCAGTATTTT.

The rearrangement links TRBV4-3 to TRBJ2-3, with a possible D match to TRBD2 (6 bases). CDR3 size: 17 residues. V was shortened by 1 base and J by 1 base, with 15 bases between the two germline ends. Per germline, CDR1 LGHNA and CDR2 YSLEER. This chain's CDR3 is CASSQVGTHPRTDTQYF. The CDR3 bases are TGCGCCAGCAGCCAAGTCGGGACTCACCCTCGCACAGATACGCAGTATTTT.

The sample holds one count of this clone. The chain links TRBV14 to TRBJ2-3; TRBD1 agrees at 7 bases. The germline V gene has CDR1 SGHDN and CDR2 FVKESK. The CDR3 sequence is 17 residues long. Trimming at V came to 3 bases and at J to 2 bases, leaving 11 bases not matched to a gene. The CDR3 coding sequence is TGTGCCAGCAGCCATGACAGGGCGGAGGTGGCCACAGATACGCAGTATTTT. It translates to CASSHDRAEVATDTQYF. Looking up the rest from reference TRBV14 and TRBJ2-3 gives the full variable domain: EAGVTQFPSHSVIEKGQTVTLRCDPISGHDNLYWYRRVMGKEIKFLLHFVKESKQDESGMPNNRFLAERTGGTYSTLKVQPAELEDSGVYFCASSHDRAEVATDTQYFGPGTRLTVL.

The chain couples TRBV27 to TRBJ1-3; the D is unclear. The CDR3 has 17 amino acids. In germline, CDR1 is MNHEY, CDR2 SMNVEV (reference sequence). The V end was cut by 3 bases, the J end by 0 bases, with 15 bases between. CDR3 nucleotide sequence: TGTGCCAGCAGTTTGAGGGCCCTTCCTCTCTCTGGAAACACCATATATTTT. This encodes CASSLRALPLSGNTIYF.

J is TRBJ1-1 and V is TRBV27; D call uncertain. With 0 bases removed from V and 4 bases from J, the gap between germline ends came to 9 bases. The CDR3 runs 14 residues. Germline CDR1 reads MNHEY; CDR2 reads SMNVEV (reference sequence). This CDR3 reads CASSLSGEGTEAFF. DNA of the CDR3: TGTGCCAGCAGTTTATCCGGGGAAGGCACTGAAGCTTTCTTT.

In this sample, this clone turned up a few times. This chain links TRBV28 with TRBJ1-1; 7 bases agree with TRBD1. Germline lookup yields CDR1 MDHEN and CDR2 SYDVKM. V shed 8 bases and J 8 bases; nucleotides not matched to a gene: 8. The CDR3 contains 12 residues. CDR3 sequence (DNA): TGTGCCAGCGTTACCAGGGACAGAGAAGCTTTCTTT. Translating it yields CASVTRDREAFF.

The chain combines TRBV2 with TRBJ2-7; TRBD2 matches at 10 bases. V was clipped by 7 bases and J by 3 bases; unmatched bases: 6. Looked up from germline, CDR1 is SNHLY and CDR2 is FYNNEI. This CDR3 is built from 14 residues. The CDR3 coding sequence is TGTGCCAGCAAAGTCCTAGCGGGGGACTACGAGCAGTACTTC. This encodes CASKVLAGDYEQYF.

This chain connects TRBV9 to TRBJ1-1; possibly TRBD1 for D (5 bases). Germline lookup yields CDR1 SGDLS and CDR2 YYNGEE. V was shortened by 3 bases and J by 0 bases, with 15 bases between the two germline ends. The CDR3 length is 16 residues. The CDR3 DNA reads TGTGCCAGCAGCGCCCTCCGGATGGACATGAACACTGAAGCTTTCTTT. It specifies CASSALRMDMNTEAFF.

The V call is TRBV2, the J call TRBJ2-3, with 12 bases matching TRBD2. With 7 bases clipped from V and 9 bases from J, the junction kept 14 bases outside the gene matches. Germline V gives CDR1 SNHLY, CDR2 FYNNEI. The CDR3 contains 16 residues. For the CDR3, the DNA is TGTGCCAGCACTATGGGACTAGCGGGTTCCCAAGGGACGCAGTATTTT. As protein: CASTMGLAGSQGTQYF.

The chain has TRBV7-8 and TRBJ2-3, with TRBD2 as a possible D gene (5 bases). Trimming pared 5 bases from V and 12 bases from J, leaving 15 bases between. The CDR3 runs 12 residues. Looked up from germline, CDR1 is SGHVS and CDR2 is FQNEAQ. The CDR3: CASSRLGEYQYF. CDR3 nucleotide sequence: TGTGCCAGCAGCCGATTGGGAGAATATCAGTATTTT.

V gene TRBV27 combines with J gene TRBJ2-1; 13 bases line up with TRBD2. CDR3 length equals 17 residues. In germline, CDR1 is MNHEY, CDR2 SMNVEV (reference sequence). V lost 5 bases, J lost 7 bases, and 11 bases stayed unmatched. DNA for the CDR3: TGTGCCAGCAGTAGAGGTGCGTGGACTAGCGGGGGAAATGAGCAGTTCTTC. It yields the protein CASSRGAWTSGGNEQFF.

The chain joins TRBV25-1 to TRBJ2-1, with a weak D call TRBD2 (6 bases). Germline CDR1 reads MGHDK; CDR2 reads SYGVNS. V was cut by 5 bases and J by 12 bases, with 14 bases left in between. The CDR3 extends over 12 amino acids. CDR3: CASSPRLGGQFF. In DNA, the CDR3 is TGTGCCAGCAGTCCCAGACTCGGGGGGCAGTTCTTC. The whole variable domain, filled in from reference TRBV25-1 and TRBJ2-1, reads EADIYQTPRYLVIGTGKKITLECSQTMGHDKMYWYQQDPGMELHLIHYSYGVNSTEKGDLSSESTVSRIRTEHFPLTLESARPSHTSQYLCASSPRLGGQFFGPGTRLTVL.

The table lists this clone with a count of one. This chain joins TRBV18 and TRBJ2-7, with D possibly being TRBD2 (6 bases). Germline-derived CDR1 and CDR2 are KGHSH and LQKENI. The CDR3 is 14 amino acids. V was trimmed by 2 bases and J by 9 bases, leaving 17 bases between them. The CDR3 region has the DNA TGTGCCAGCTCACCAGCGGGACCAACGCAGGGGCAGTACTTC. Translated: CASSPAGPTQGQYF. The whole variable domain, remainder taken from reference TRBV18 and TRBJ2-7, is NAGVMQNPRHLVRRRGQEARLRCSPMKGHSHVYWYRQLPEEGLKFMVYLQKENIIDESGMPKERFSAEFPKEGPSILRIQQVVRGDSAAYFCASSPAGPTQGQYFGPGTRLTVT.

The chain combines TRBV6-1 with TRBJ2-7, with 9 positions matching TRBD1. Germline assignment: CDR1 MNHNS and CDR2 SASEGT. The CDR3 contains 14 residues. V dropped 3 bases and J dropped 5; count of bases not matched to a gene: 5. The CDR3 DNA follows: TGTGCCAGCAGTGATACAGGGGGCTCAGACGAGCAGTACTTC. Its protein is CASSDTGGSDEQYF.

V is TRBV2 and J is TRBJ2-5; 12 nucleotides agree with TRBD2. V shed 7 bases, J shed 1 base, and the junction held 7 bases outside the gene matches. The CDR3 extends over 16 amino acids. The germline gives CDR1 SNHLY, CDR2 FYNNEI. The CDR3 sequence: CASTPGLAGLQETQYF. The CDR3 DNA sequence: TGTGCCAGCACCCCGGGACTAGCGGGCCTCCAAGAGACCCAGTACTTC.

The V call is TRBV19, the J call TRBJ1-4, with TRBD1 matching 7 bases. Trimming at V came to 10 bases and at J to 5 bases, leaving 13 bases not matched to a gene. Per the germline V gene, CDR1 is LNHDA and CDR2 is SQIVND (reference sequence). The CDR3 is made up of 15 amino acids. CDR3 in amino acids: CATSERGLGNEKLFF. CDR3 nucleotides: TGTGCCACCTCAGAGAGGGGGCTAGGGAATGAAAAACTGTTTTTT.

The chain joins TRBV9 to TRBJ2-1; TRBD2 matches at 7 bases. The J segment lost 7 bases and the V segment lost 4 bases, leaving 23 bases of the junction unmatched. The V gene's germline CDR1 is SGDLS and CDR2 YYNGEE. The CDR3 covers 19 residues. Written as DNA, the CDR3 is TGTGCCAGCAGCCCCCGCGGGTCTCAAACTAGCGACAATCGGAATGAGCAGTTCTTC. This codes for CASSPRGSQTSDNRNEQFF. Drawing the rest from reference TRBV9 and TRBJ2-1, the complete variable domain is DSGVTQTPKHLITATGQRVTLRCSPRSGDLSVYWYQQSLDQGLQFLIQYYNGEERAKGNILERFSAQQFPDLHSELNLSSLELGDSALYFCASSPRGSQTSDNRNEQFFGPGTRLTVL.

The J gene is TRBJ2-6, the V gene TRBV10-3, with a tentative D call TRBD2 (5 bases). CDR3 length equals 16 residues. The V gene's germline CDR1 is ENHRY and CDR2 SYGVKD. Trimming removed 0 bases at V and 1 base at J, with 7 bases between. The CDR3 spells CAISESSGSGANVLTF. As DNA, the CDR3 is TGTGCCATCAGTGAGTCTTCGGGATCTGGGGCCAACGTCCTGACTTTC.

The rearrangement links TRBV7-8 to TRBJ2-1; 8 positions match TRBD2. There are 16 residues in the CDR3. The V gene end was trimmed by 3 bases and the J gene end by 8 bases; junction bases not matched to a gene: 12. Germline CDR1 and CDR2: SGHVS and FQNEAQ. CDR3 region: CASSFRRPGLGDEQFF. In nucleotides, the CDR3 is TGTGCCAGCAGCTTCAGAAGACCGGGACTAGGAGATGAGCAGTTCTTC.

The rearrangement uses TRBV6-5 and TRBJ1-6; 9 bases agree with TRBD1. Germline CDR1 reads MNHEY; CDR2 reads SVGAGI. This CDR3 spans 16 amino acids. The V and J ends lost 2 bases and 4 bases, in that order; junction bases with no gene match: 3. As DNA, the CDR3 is TGTGCCAGCAGTTACGGACAGGGGTATTATAATTCACCCCTCCACTTT. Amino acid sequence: CASSYGQGYYNSPLHF.

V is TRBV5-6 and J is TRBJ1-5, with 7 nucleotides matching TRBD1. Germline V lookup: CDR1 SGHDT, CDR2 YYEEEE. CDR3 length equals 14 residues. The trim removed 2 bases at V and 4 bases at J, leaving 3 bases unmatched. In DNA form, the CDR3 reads TGTGCCAGCAGCTTCCGGGACAGAAATCAGCCCCAGCATTTT. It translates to CASSFRDRNQPQHF. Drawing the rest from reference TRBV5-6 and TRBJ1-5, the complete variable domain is DAGVTQSPTHLIKTRGQQVTLRCSPKSGHDTVSWYQQALGQGPQFIFQYYEEEERQRGNFPDRFSGHQFPNYSSELNVNALLLGDSALYLCASSFRDRNQPQHFGDGTRLSIL.

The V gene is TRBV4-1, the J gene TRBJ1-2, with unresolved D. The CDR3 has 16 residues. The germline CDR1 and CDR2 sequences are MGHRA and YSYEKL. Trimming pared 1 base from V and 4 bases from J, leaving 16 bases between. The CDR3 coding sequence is TGCGCCAGCAGCCAAGGCGTTTTATTTACTACCTATGGCTACACCTTC. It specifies CASSQGVLFTTYGYTF.

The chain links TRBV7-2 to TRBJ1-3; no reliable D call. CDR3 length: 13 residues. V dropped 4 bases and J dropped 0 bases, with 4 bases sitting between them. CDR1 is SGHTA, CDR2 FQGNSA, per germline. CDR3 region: CASSSFSGNTIYF. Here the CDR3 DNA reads TGTGCCAGCAGCTCTTTCTCTGGAAACACCATATATTTT. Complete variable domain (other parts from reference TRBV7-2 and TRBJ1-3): GAGVSQSPSNKVTEKGKDVELRCDPISGHTALYWYRQSLGQGLEFLIYFQGNSAPDKSGLPSDRFSAERTGGSVSTLTIQRTQQEDSAVYLCASSSFSGNTIYFGEGSWLTVV.

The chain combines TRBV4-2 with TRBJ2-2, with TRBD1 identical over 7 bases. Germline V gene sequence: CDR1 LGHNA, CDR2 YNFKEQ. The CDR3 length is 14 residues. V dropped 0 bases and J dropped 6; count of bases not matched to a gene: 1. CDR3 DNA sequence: TGTGCCAGCAGCCAAGAGCAGGGGGCCGGGGAGCTGTTTTTT. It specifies CASSQEQGAGELFF.

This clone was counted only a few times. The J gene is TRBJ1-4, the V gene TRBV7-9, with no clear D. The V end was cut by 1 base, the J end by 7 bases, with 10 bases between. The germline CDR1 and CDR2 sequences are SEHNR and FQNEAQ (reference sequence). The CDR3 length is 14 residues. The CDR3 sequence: CASSLEGEGEKLFF. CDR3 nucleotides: TGTGCCAGCAGCTTAGAGGGTGAGGGTGAAAAACTGTTTTTT.

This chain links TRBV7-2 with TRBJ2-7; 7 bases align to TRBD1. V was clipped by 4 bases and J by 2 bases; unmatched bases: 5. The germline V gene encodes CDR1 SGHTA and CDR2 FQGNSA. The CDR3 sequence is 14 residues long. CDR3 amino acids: CASSSGTAPYEQYF. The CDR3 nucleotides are TGTGCCAGCAGCTCCGGGACAGCACCCTACGAGCAGTACTTC.

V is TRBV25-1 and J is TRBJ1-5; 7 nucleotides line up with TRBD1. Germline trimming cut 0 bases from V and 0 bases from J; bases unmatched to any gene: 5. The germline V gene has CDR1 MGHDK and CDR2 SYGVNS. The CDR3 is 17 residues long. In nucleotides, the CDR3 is TGTGCCAGCAGTGAATACGGCAGGGGGGATAGCAATCAGCCCCAGCATTTT. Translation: CASSEYGRGDSNQPQHF. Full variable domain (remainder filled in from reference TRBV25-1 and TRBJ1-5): EADIYQTPRYLVIGTGKKITLECSQTMGHDKMYWYQQDPGMELHLIHYSYGVNSTEKGDLSSESTVSRIRTEHFPLTLESARPSHTSQYLCASSEYGRGDSNQPQHFGDGTRLSIL.

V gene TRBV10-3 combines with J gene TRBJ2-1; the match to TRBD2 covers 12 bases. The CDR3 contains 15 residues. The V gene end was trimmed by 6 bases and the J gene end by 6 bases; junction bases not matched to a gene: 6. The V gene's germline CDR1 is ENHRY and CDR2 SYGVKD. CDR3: CAIRRGLAGTNEQFF. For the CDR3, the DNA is TGTGCCATCAGGAGAGGACTAGCGGGGACCAATGAGCAGTTCTTC.

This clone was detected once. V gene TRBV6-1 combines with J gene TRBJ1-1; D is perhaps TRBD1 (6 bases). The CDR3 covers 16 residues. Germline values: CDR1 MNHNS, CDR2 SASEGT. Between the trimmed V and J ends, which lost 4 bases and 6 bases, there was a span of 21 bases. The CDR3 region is CASSATNTGIKAEAFF. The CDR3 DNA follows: TGTGCCAGCAGTGCAACGAATACAGGGATAAAGGCTGAAGCTTTCTTT.